This T cell receptor beta chain was found in a study of T cell repertoires in cytomegalovirus infection. Looking at the study overall: Carrying CMV and the relevant HLA type showed in public TCR beta signatures.

Germline V gene lookup returns CDR1 LNHDA and CDR2 SQIVND (reference sequence). The CDR3 runs 14 residues. The V gene lost 1 base and the J gene lost 6 bases, with 13 bases spanning the gap. Study-wide results and caveats: Identification of carriers of CMV plus the relevant HLA was achieved through cumulative public TCR beta family frequency.

About this clonotype itself: Its cognate antigen is unknown.

TCRdb fed the reads into MiXCR, producing one record per CDR3 protein. The sample includes around 95,000 distinct CDR3 sequences, approximately 30% of them seen just once. This TCR was recovered from a human donor in good health (CMV status not recorded). Some clones in this sample may be carry-over from other donors' samples. This specimen consisted of CD8+ T cells from cultured PBMCs, obtained from culture after CMV antigen stimulation. The rearrangement links TRBV19 to TRBJ2-7; D is perhaps TRBD1 (6 bases). The CDR3 loop reads CASSIGGPAGEQYF. The CDR3 DNA sequence: TGTGCCAGTAGTATAGGGGGGCCCGCCGGCGAGCAGTACTTC.